Sequencing of this T cell receptor beta chain was carried out in a study of T cells in Graves' hyperthyroidism and ophthalmopathy (dated by TCRdb to the late 2010s). Study-level background: Peripheral blood was collected at initial diagnosis, before any treatment. According to the paper, TCR Vbeta CDR3 sequencing was carried out on more than 120 peripheral blood samples, which came from 40 to 45 ophthalmopathy, approximately 72 hyperthyroidism and about 17 progressor patients. Thyroid tissue and blood T-cell repertoires from over 5 Graves' hyperthyroidism patients were also compared in the study. An independent validation cohort of around 19 hyperthyroidism patients and 15 or so patients who later progressed to ophthalmopathy tested prospective prediction of ophthalmopathy. To identify TCR V-J signatures that set the groups apart, the researchers used a discovery cohort of 90 to 100 patients, made up of 40 to 45 with Graves' ophthalmopathy and about 59 with stable Graves' hyperthyroidism. For training and testing, the 95 to 100 patients in the discovery cohort were randomly divided in a 7:3 ratio. After sampling, hyperthyroidism patients received methimazole starting at 30 mg daily, and ophthalmopathy patients received high-dose intravenous methylprednisolone.

Moderately to severely active disease, a Clinical Activity Score of at least 3, a NOSPECS grade of at least 4, and a duration under 3 months were present in ophthalmopathy patients. Exclusion was applied to patients with uncontrolled infections, other autoimmune diseases, pregnancy or lactation. Diagnoses were based on clinical symptoms, serum thyroxine and TRAb, thyroid ultrasound and orbital computed tomography. PBMCs were separated from about 10 ml of fresh peripheral blood using Ficoll-Paque density gradient centrifugation. Total RNA was extracted using Trizol reagent, and RNA quality was assessed on an Agilent 2100 Bioanalyzer. Looking up the germline V gene yields CDR1 LGHNA and CDR2 YSLEER. The CDR3 runs 15 amino acids, cysteine and phenylalanine included. The sequence is cut down to CDR3 DNA, 45 bases in frame from base 1. V sheds 2 bases and J sheds 1 base, leaving 12 bases between their ends.

Amplification of TCR beta CDR3 regions was carried out from RNA transcripts. The first round of RT-PCR for the TCR CDR3 was performed with the HTBI primer set and the Qiagen OneStep RT-PCR kit. Libraries were constructed in a second round of multiplex PCR, after which size selection and purification were carried out. Sequencing of the libraries was done on an Illumina HiSeq2000 using paired-end 100 bp reads. The published analysis was carried out like this. SOAPnuke was used to process the raw data, throwing out any read that contained adapters or uncalled bases, had a mean Phred below 15, or lacked an exact constant-primer or identifier match. COPE v1.2.5 was used to merge the high-quality paired reads, and each unique nucleotide sequence was defined as a clonotype. MiTCR v1.1 was used to align clonotypes to the IMGT TRBV, TRBD and TRBJ reference segments. Analysis was restricted to V-J combinations with a frequency above 0.0001, which covered 98% to 99.2% of repertoires. The TCS score was defined as the ratio of F50 (clonal expansion) to E x V (chaos), calculated using BLOSUM62-based TCRdist between CDR3 peptides within each V-J. Welch's t-statistics and random forest reduced fewer than 600 V-J features to 10 to 15, which were used in a naive Bayes classifier (R e1071). TCRdb itself trimmed the public reads at Q25 with fastp, ran MiXCR and retained productive beta chains. Rows are unified per CDR3 protein, each entry keeping the most common DNA and genes. V and J calls and clone size were set by TCRdb, not the authors. This sample holds 620,000 or so distinct CDR3 sequences; around 13% were observed only once. Of the sample, approximately 12% is held by the ten largest clones.

General study outcomes and caveats: In validation, the model predicted progression to ophthalmopathy a median of roughly 6.5 months before onset, with about 70% sensitivity and about 72% specificity. A model built on a 13 V-J signature distinguished ophthalmopathy from stable hyperthyroidism, reaching 87.88% sensitivity and 81.08% specificity in cross-validation and 80%/75% in testing. Most expanded thyroid clonotypes (frequency above 0.001) were also detected in blood, a finding suggesting that blood repertoires may reflect thyroid immune responses. No statistical method was used to set the sample size in advance, and investigators knew the group allocation.

This clonotype was seen a handful of times. Its recognized antigen is unknown. Per-nucleotide qualities are absent, and no much larger clonotype sits a single base away. Input material: blood. The clonotype was recovered from a woman between 45 and 65 years old with Graves' ophthalmopathy. The chain joins TRBV4-3 to TRBJ2-7; the D region possibly corresponds to TRBD1 (6 bases align). CDR3 reads: CASSQTRDKSYEQYF. The nucleotide sequence is given as TGCGCCAGCAGCCAAACCCGGGACAAGTCCTACGAGCAGTACTTC.